This is a list of T cell receptor beta chains from one sample in a study of vaccination and CD4 T cells after COVID-19. Their target antigens are unknown. TCRdb re-analysed the PCR reads in MiXCR, keeping a single row per CDR3 protein. The repertoire holds about 2,800 distinct CDR3 sequences, with roughly a fifth as singletons. The sample taken for sequencing was CD4+ T cells from blood, cultured in vitro. The receptors stem from a human donor who had recovered from COVID-19. Each CDR3 is given with its conserved first and last residue. A D gene is named only where the DNA matches it firmly. Clone size, where shown, is once, few, many, or a class for clones that have expanded.

v_call	j_call	d_call	clone_size	cdr3_aa
TRBV5-8	TRBJ1-5	TRBD1	few	CASSPGTGVTRVGNQPQHF
TRBV5-5	TRBJ1-2	-	once	CASSLLPGQSTSNYGYTF
TRBV6-1	TRBJ1-6	-	medium-sized	CASSESYNSPLHF
TRBV12-5	TRBJ1-6	TRBD1	few	CASGLVIGDRENSPLHF
TRBV12-3/TRBV12-4	TRBJ1-1	-	few	CASTPGSPTEAFF
TRBV20-1	TRBJ1-1	TRBD1	few	CSALGQAAEAFF
TRBV5-1	TRBJ1-2	-	few	CASSPGSRADGYTF
TRBV5-1	TRBJ2-1	TRBD1	-	CASSADRSSYNEQFF
TRBV7-9	TRBJ2-7	TRBD2	-	CASSLSGGLEQYF
TRBV30	TRBJ1-2	-	few	CAWSRYWEASYGYTF
TRBV18	TRBJ1-2	-	few	CASSPGTDYGYTF
TRBV20-1	TRBJ1-5	-	few	CSAGPRAGFNQPQHF
TRBV25-1	TRBJ2-7	TRBD1	-	CASRPTARGQIEQYF
TRBV25-1	TRBJ2-7	-	-	CASREGGRFEQYF
TRBV2	TRBJ1-6	TRBD1	large	CASRLGTENWSLHF
TRBV5-4	TRBJ1-1	-	-	CASSLFLEGTEAFF
TRBV12-3/TRBV12-4	TRBJ2-3	-	-	CASRGSGTQYF
TRBV10-3	TRBJ2-6	-	-	CAISELGGAGANVLTF
TRBV29-1	TRBJ2-1	TRBD2	-	CSVTSGAYNEQFF
TRBV20-1	TRBJ2-2	TRBD1	medium-sized	CSARGQGALTGELFF
TRBV9	TRBJ2-3	-	-	CASSAKVQASLGDTQYF
TRBV12-3/TRBV12-4	TRBJ1-1	TRBD1	few	CASRGTGATEAFF
TRBV2	TRBJ1-6	-	-	CASSEIRGAYNSPLHF
TRBV12-3/TRBV12-4	TRBJ2-1	-	-	CASSSQVLDNEQFF
TRBV15	TRBJ2-1	TRBD2	-	CATSALASNRNEQFF
TRBV12-3/TRBV12-4	TRBJ1-5	-	-	CASSLKGERPQHF
TRBV10-3	TRBJ2-7	-	few	CAISAGFEQYF
TRBV11-1	TRBJ2-7	TRBD1	-	CASSSRGQGEDYEQYF
TRBV20-1	TRBJ2-3	TRBD1	few	CSAWGQGPDTQYF
TRBV7-9	TRBJ1-1	-	few	CASSLEVNTEAFF
TRBV2	TRBJ2-5	-	-	CASSVVGGGGETQYF
TRBV7-2	TRBJ1-3	TRBD1	-	CASRRTPGGSNTIYF
TRBV10-3	TRBJ2-3	-	few	CAISESEAIDTQYF
TRBV30	TRBJ1-5	-	few	CAWSRSEGLLMHF
TRBV14	TRBJ1-3	-	-	CASSQAGPSSGNTIYF
TRBV28	TRBJ2-7	-	once	CAGSPDSGEQYF
TRBV30	TRBJ2-5	-	large	CAWSEAGQEETQYF
TRBV6-1	TRBJ2-7	TRBD1	medium-sized	CASRSTGGEQYF
TRBV29-1	TRBJ1-2	-	-	CSVDLTEFEGYTF
TRBV5-1	TRBJ2-5	-	medium-sized	CASSEAMETQYF